This T cell receptor (beta chain) comes out of a study of blood T cell repertoires in COVID-19. The overall study: From T cells, B-cell-depleted T cells, or PBMCs came the material, which was cDNA or gDNA.

In the original workflow: Reference gene primer amplification in the assay estimated nucleated cell counts. Data came from immunoSEQ multiplex PCR; TCRdb stores just in-frame clones and leaves some out. That table supplies the V and J calls and clone size; D and trimming were determined from the DNA. The data contain around 470,000 clones, roughly 89% of them singletons. CDR1 is SGHVS, CDR2 FQNEAQ, per germline. V dropped 3 bases and J dropped 5; count of bases not matched to a gene: 10. The CDR3 is 15 residues long. The sample taken for sequencing was peripheral blood. This chain connects TRBV7-8 to TRBJ2-7; the match to TRBD2 covers 7 bases. This TCR was recovered from a man aged 18 to 35 with COVID-19, enrolled during active disease. The CDR3 is CASSFGGRAYDEQYF. The CDR3 DNA sequence: TGTGCCAGCAGCTTTGGTGGGAGGGCCTACGACGAGCAGTACTTC.